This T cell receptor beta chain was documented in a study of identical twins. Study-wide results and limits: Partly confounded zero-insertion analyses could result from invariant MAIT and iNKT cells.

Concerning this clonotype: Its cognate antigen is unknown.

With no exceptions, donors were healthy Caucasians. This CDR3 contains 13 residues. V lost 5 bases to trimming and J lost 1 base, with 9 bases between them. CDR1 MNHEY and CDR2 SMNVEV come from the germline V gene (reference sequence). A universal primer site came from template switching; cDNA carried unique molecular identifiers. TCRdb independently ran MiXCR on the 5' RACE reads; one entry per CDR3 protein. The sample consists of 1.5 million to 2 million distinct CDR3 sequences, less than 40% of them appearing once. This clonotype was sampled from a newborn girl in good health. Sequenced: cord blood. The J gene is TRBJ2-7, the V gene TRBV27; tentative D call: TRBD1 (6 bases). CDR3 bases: TGTGCCAGCAGTATGACAGGTTCCTACGAGCAGTACTTC. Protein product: CASSMTGSYEQYF.